Shown below are 29 T cell receptor beta chains from a single sample sequenced in a study of spatial heterogeneity in lung cancer. One entry per CDR3 protein, called by TCRdb with MiXCR from the 5' RACE reads. The repertoire includes around 110,000 distinct CDR3 sequences, 12% of them detected once, and about 15% sits in the top ten. Time point in this sample: blood at routine non-recurrence follow-up after resection. Whole RNA from tumor, nontumor lung or frozen PBMC was sequenced unsorted. Here the sequenced sample was PBMCs, taken at follow-up. Receptor source: a male donor with early-stage non-small cell lung cancer.

This clonotype has ten or more counts. This chain joins TRBV5-5 and TRBJ1-2; D is undetermined. V lost 0 bases, J lost 4 bases, and 13 bases lay in between. The germline CDR1 and CDR2 sequences are SGHKS and YYEKEE (reference sequence). This CDR3 spans 15 amino acids. CDR3 sequence (DNA): TGTGCCAGCAGCTTGGCCCTGGCCGGTCGCTATGGCTACACCTTC. Translation gives CASSLALAGRYGYTF.

The J gene is TRBJ2-2, the V gene TRBV24-1; D gene uncertain. The CDR3 is made up of 10 amino acids. From germline, CDR1 is KGHDR and CDR2 SFDVKD. Trimming shortened V by 9 bases and J by 5 bases, and 3 bases separated the two germline ends. CDR3 DNA: TGTGCCACCGGGACCGGGGAGCTGTTTTTT. Translating it yields CATGTGELFF.

This clonotype was recorded at least ten times. The chain uses TRBV5-1 and TRBJ2-2, with unresolved D. Germline loops: CDR1 SGHRS, CDR2 YFSETQ. V lost 1 base and J lost 5, with 12 bases in between. CDR3 length: 15 amino acids. CDR3 sequence reads: CASSLSAWTTGELFF. The CDR3 nucleotides read TGCGCCAGCAGCTTGTCAGCCTGGACGACCGGGGAGCTGTTTTTT.

The chain has TRBV7-8 and TRBJ2-3; 7 positions match TRBD1. Germline lookup yields CDR1 SGHVS and CDR2 FQNEAQ. The CDR3 spans 16 residues. V lost 5 bases and J lost 1; bases outside the gene matches: 9. The CDR3 DNA sequence: TGTGCCAGCAGCCCACGGACAGGCACCCGCACAGATACGCAGTATTTT. Amino acid sequence: CASSPRTGTRTDTQYF.

This clonotype was counted only a few times. CDR3 bases: TGTGCCAGCAGCCTTAAAACAGGTGTCAATGAGCAGTTCTTC. This translates into CASSLKTGVNEQFF. The rearrangement joins TRBV7-2 to TRBJ2-1; a weak D match, TRBD1 (5 bases). From germline, CDR1 is SGHTA and CDR2 FQGNSA. This CDR3 region has 14 residues. V lost 5 bases and J 6 bases, leaving 14 bases between the germline ends.

This clonotype was counted a few times. The rearrangement joins TRBV28 to TRBJ2-7; the D call may be TRBD1 or TRBD2 (5 bases each). V lost 7 bases and J 1 base, leaving 11 bases between the germline ends. This CDR3 spans 13 amino acids. Germline V gene sequence: CDR1 MDHEN, CDR2 SYDVKM. DNA of the CDR3: TGTGCCAGCAAGGGGACGGTATCCTACGAGCAGTACTTC. Translation gives CASKGTVSYEQYF.

This clonotype was seen only a few times. The chain carries TRBV7-2 and TRBJ2-7; no reliable D call. This CDR3 has 12 amino acids. Looked up from germline, CDR1 is SGHTA and CDR2 is FQGNSA. The germline V and J ends were trimmed by 2 bases and 2 bases, with 4 bases remaining between them. In DNA, the CDR3 is TGTGCCAGCAGCTTAACAACCTACGAGCAGTACTTC. Protein product: CASSLTTYEQYF.

To note about this clonotype: Relative to the germline gene, one junction end is altered; a read error may explain this. The genes are TRBV7-7 and TRBJ2-1, with D maybe TRBD1 (6 bases). CDR3 length: 14 residues. CDR1 and CDR2 (germline): SSHAT, FNYEAQ (reference sequence). As DNA, the CDR3 is TGTGCTAGCAGTACCGGGACAATGGGGAATGAGCAGTTCTTC. Protein product: CASSTGTMGNEQFF.

The rearrangement uses TRBV7-6 and TRBJ1-1; D possibly corresponds to TRBD1 (6 bases). The CDR3 totals 14 residues. The V gene lost 5 bases and the J gene lost 5 bases, with 15 bases spanning the gap. Germline V gene data show CDR1 as SGHVS and CDR2 as FNYEAQ. The CDR3 DNA reads as TGTGCCAGCAGCCCACAGGGAAGTCGGACTGAAGCTTTCTTT. Translation gives CASSPQGSRTEAFF.

The table lists this clonotype with a few counts. CDR3 in amino acids: CASSAGPGGSNQPQHF. The CDR3 DNA follows: TGTGCCAGCAGCGCCGGCCCAGGGGGGAGCAATCAGCCCCAGCATTTT. The rearrangement uses TRBV9 and TRBJ1-5, with 7 bases aligning to TRBD1. The CDR3 spans 16 residues. CDR1 is SGDLS, CDR2 YYNGEE, per germline. V lost 3 bases and J lost 1; bases outside the gene matches: 7.

This clonotype has at least ten counts. The V gene is TRBV15, the J gene TRBJ1-1; no clear D. The CDR3 contains 14 residues. V was trimmed by 0 bases and J by 6 bases, leaving 11 bases between them. Germline V gene lookup returns CDR1 LNHNV and CDR2 YYDKDF (reference sequence). The CDR3 DNA reads TGTGCCACCAGCAGAGATTGGAGGGCCCCTGAAGCTTTCTTT. As protein: CATSRDWRAPEAFF.

V is TRBV7-9 and J is TRBJ1-2, with TRBD1 matching over 8 bases. The CDR3 totals 13 residues. Germline values: CDR1 SEHNR, CDR2 FQNEAQ (reference sequence). The V segment lost 3 bases and the J segment 7 bases; nucleotides outside the gene matches: 4. The DNA of the CDR3 is TGTGCCAGCAGCTTCGGACAGGGTTTTGGCTACACCTTC. It yields the protein CASSFGQGFGYTF.

This clonotype was detected a few times. This sequence joins TRBV24-1 and TRBJ2-5; 7 bases are shared with TRBD2. The junction had 4 bases not matched to a gene; V was cut back by 9 bases and J by 1 base. Germline V lookup: CDR1 KGHDR, CDR2 SFDVKD. The length of the CDR3 is 13 residues. CDR3 in amino acids: CATGLAAQETQYF. In DNA, the CDR3 is TGTGCCACCGGTCTAGCGGCCCAAGAGACCCAGTACTTC.

This clonotype was seen at least ten times. V usage is TRBV12-3 or TRBV12-4 and J usage is TRBJ1-4; no clear D gene. CDR3 size: 14 residues. With 5 bases removed from V and 0 bases from J, the gap between germline ends came to 7 bases. The CDR3 nucleotides are TGTGCCAGCAGTAGGACGGCAACTAATGAAAAACTGTTTTTT. Translating gives CASSRTATNEKLFF.

The gene calls are TRBV20-1 and TRBJ1-1; D gene ambiguous. Trimming removed 2 bases at V and 9 bases at J, with 10 bases between. CDR1 DFQATT and CDR2 SNEGSKA come from the germline V gene (reference sequence). The CDR3 runs 11 residues. The CDR3 nucleotides are TGCAGTGCTAGACAGGAGAGTCAAGCTTTCTTT. Protein: CSARQESQAFF.

This clonotype was observed a few times. CDR3 sequence reads: CASSRTGGSTEAFF. The CDR3 region has the DNA TGTGCCAGCAGCCGGACAGGGGGTTCCACTGAAGCTTTCTTT. The chain combines TRBV7-9 with TRBJ1-1; 10 positions agree with TRBD1. The junction had 4 bases not matched to a gene; V was cut back by 5 bases and J by 4 bases. Germline CDR1 and CDR2: SEHNR and FQNEAQ (reference sequence). This CDR3 region has 14 residues.

The chain couples TRBV7-2 to TRBJ1-2; the D gene is possibly TRBD1 (6 bases). V was shortened by 6 bases and J by 3 bases, with 14 bases between the two germline ends. The CDR3 extends over 14 amino acids. The germline gives CDR1 SGHTA, CDR2 FQGNSA. The CDR3 spells CASSPWGGDYGYTF. The DNA of the CDR3 is TGTGCCAGCAGTCCCTGGGGGGGCGACTATGGCTACACCTTC.

This clonotype appeared many times. CDR3 residues: CASSRKSSGNTIYF. Here the CDR3 DNA reads TGTGCCAGCAGCCGGAAGAGCTCTGGAAACACCATATATTTT. The chain joins TRBV5-6 to TRBJ1-3, with D hard to call. Germline V gene lookup returns CDR1 SGHDT and CDR2 YYEEEE. Trimming shortened V by 4 bases and J by 0 bases, and 8 bases separated the two germline ends. The CDR3 totals 14 residues.

This clonotype was observed a few times. The V gene is TRBV7-9, the J gene TRBJ1-2, with TRBD1 matching over 7 bases. The V and J ends lost 1 base and 8 bases, in that order; junction bases with no gene match: 4. The CDR3 consists of 13 residues. Germline V lookup: CDR1 SEHNR, CDR2 FQNEAQ (reference sequence). The CDR3 DNA reads as TGTGCCAGCAGCTTAGAAGGGGGCGAGGGCTACACCTTC. This gives the protein CASSLEGGEGYTF.

The chain carries TRBV11-2 and TRBJ2-3; D assignment may be TRBD1 or TRBD2 (7 bases each). Germline CDR1 SGHAT, CDR2 FQNNGV. The V end was cut by 2 bases, the J end by 4 bases, with 16 bases between. The CDR3 totals 16 residues. The CDR3 DNA reads as TGTGCCAGCAGCTTAAGCAGGGGGGGCGGATCAGATACGCAGTATTTT. This codes for CASSLSRGGGSDTQYF.

The chain links TRBV4-3 to TRBJ1-1; possible D gene TRBD1, 5 bases. The CDR3 extends over 17 amino acids. Germline loops: CDR1 LGHNA, CDR2 YSLEER. Trimming shortened V by 3 bases and J by 4 bases, and 21 bases separated the two germline ends. This CDR3 is CASSHGRREGAGTEAFF. CDR3 bases: TGCGCCAGCAGCCACGGCAGGCGAGAAGGGGCTGGCACTGAAGCTTTCTTT.

This clonotype was picked up many times. The chain carries TRBV11-1 and TRBJ2-6; D remains ambiguous. The V and J ends lost 8 bases and 2 bases respectively, with 10 bases between them. This CDR3 region has 14 residues. The germline CDR1 and CDR2 sequences are SGHAT and FQDESV (reference sequence). The chain's CDR3 is CASSPMAGANVLTF. CDR3 coding DNA: TGTGCCAGCTCTCCCATGGCTGGGGCCAACGTCCTGACTTTC.

In the case of this clonotype: A read error is possible here, since a much larger clone lies one base away. The rearrangement uses TRBV7-9 and TRBJ1-5; D is unresolved. The CDR3 loop spans 14 amino acids. From germline, CDR1 is SEHNR and CDR2 FQNEAQ (reference sequence). Trimming took off 6 bases at V and 0 bases at J, with 9 bases between the two ends. The chain's CDR3 is CASSNGNSNQPQHF. The CDR3, as DNA: TGTGCCAGCAGTAACGGGAATAGCAATCAGCCCCAGCATTTT.

This chain connects TRBV6-6 to TRBJ1-2, with a tentative D call TRBD1 (5 bases). The CDR3 is 12 amino acids. The germline V gene encodes CDR1 MNHNY and CDR2 SVGAGI (reference sequence). V lost 6 bases and J lost 8, with 13 bases in between. The CDR3 is CASSWGVQGYTF. As DNA, the CDR3 is TGTGCCAGCAGCTGGGGGGTTCAGGGCTACACCTTC.

This clonotype was counted a few times. The chain is built from TRBV6-1 and TRBJ2-5, with D possibly called TRBD1 or TRBD2 (5 bases each). Germline V gene sequence: CDR1 MNHNS, CDR2 SASEGT. This CDR3 is built from 13 residues. V lost 11 bases, J lost 1 base, and 14 bases lay in between. CDR3 DNA: TGTGCCGGTCGCCGGGACGTCCAAGAGACCCAGTACTTC. This gives the protein CAGRRDVQETQYF.

This clonotype occurred a few times. This chain uses TRBV10-3 with TRBJ2-2, with 8 bases identical to TRBD2. The CDR3 is made up of 16 amino acids. The V gene end was trimmed by 9 bases and the J gene end by 4 bases; junction bases not matched to a gene: 13. Germline-derived CDR1 and CDR2 are ENHRY and SYGVKD. CDR3 nucleotides: TGTGCCATTGGCGGACTAGCCGGCGGAGCCACCGGGGAGCTGTTTTTT. This codes for CAIGGLAGGATGELFF.

The V call is TRBV6-5, the J call TRBJ2-1, with 8 nucleotides matching TRBD2. CDR1 MNHEY and CDR2 SVGAGI come from the germline V gene. The CDR3 has 15 residues. With V trimmed by 2 bases and J by 7 bases, 7 bases remained unmatched. Written as DNA, the CDR3 is TGTGCCAGCAGTTACGGGGGACTAGGCTATAATGAGCAGTTCTTC. Its translation is CASSYGGLGYNEQFF.

V usage is TRBV6-1 and J usage is TRBJ1-1; D is unresolved. The V end was cut by 10 bases, the J end by 0 bases, with 12 bases between. CDR3 size: 13 residues. Germline values: CDR1 MNHNS, CDR2 SASEGT. CDR3 DNA sequence: TGTGCCACCTCCTGGGGTTTGAACACTGAAGCTTTCTTT. Translating it yields CATSWGLNTEAFF.

This clonotype was counted between two and nine times. J is TRBJ1-4 and V is TRBV25-1, with 11 bases identical to TRBD1. This CDR3 has 15 residues. The germline gives CDR1 MGHDK, CDR2 SYGVNS. The ends lost 5 bases at V and 8 bases at J; junction bases unmatched: 7. CDR3 amino acids: CASSYGRTGGEKLFF. CDR3 nucleotides: TGTGCCAGCAGTTATGGAAGGACAGGGGGCGAAAAACTGTTTTTT.